The sequence of this TCR beta chain was determined in a study of cytomegalovirus exposure and HLA in healthy donors. This clone showed up just a few times. Primers included in the PCR were 60 Vbeta and 13 Jbeta primers. TCRdb keeps only in-frame clones here, not all; method: immunoSEQ multiplex PCR. There are 120,000 or so clones in the sample; roughly four fifths occur only once, and approximately 3% lies in the top ten. The V and J ends lost 4 bases and 5 bases respectively, with 16 bases between them. Germline V lookup: CDR1 SGHRS, CDR2 YFSETQ. CDR3 length: 15 amino acids. What was sequenced was PBMCs. The V call is TRBV5-1, the J call TRBJ2-1; D may be TRBD1 (6 bases). The sequence came from a woman in her forties in good health and CMV-seropositive. The CDR3 DNA sequence: TGCGCCAGCAGCGGGAGTGGGACACTAAACAATGAGCAGTTCTTC. Protein: CASSGSGTLNNEQFF.